The 14 T cell receptor beta chains presented below share a single source sample, sequenced in a study of blood T cell repertoires in COVID-19. The table came from immunoSEQ multiplex PCR; TCRdb's copy has only in-frame clones and leaves some out. Of some 490,000 clones listed, around 85% are singletons. Sample: peripheral blood. The receptors here all came from a human donor in a cohort sampled during active COVID-19.

The rearrangement joins TRBV14 to TRBJ1-1; 8 positions agree with TRBD1. Germline V gene lookup returns CDR1 SGHDN and CDR2 FVKESK. V dropped 8 bases and J dropped 0; count of bases not matched to a gene: 11. The CDR3 sequence is 16 residues long. The CDR3 coding sequence is TGTGCCAGCGGGTCTGGGACAGGAGCCATGAACACTGAAGCTTTCTTT. This sequence encodes CASGSGTGAMNTEAFF.

This clone was observed a few times. This chain uses TRBV6-6 with TRBJ1-5, with D hard to call. The CDR3 sequence is 14 residues long. Germline CDR1 reads MNHNY; CDR2 reads SVGAGI (reference sequence). With 4 bases removed from V and 2 bases from J, the gap between germline ends came to 9 bases. The CDR3 region is CASSSGNRNQPQHF. CDR3 bases: TGTGCCAGCAGTTCAGGCAACCGCAATCAGCCCCAGCATTTT.

The chain is built from TRBV21-1 and TRBJ1-3; the table names TRBD1, a call not compared with the DNA. TRBV21-1 is listed as a pseudogene. There are 14 residues in the CDR3. CDR3 sequence reads: CASSPDISGNTIYF. CDR3 coding DNA: TGTGCCAGCAGCCCCGACATCTCTGGAAACACCATATATTTT.

This clone occurred once. J is TRBJ2-2 and V is TRBV10-1, with D possibly matching TRBD2 (5 bases). CDR3 size: 14 residues. The germline CDR1 and CDR2 sequences are WNHNN and SYGVQD (reference sequence). The ends were cut back, 4 bases at V and 7 bases at J, with 13 bases in the middle. DNA for the CDR3: TGCGCCAGCAGTGGACTAACCGCTGGCGGGGAGCTGTTTTTT. As protein: CASSGLTAGGELFF.

This clone was observed at least ten times. J is TRBJ1-2 and V is TRBV30, with D perhaps matching TRBD1 (6 bases). Germline V CDR1 and CDR2: GTSNPN, SVGIG (reference sequence). The V end was cut by 4 bases, the J end by 4 bases, with 13 bases between. The CDR3 totals 13 residues. CDR3 in DNA: TGTGCCTGGATTATAGGGACACCCTATGGCTACACCTTC. Translated: CAWIIGTPYGYTF. Complete variable domain (other parts from reference TRBV30 and TRBJ1-2): SQTIHQWPATLVQPVGSPLSLECTVEGTSNPNLYWYRQAAGRGLQLLFYSVGIGQISSEVPQNLSASRPQDRQFILSSKKLLLSDSGFYLCAWIIGTPYGYTFGSGTRLTVV.

The chain joins TRBV5-1 to TRBJ2-1; D unclear. This CDR3 is 15 amino acids long. The germline V gene encodes CDR1 SGHRS and CDR2 YFSETQ. V was trimmed by 1 base and J by 2 bases, leaving 10 bases between them. The CDR3 DNA reads TGCGCCAGCAGCTTGTCAACTAAACCCTACAATGAGCAGTTCTTC. Translated, it gives CASSLSTKPYNEQFF.

The chain carries TRBV21-1 and TRBJ2-3; the D call of TRBD2 is as the table states it, not checked on the DNA. TRBV21-1 is noted as a pseudogene. The CDR3 extends over 15 amino acids. In DNA, the CDR3 is TGTGCCAGCTCAAGACTAGCGGGAGTCACAGATACGCAGTATTTT. Translated: CASSRLAGVTDTQYF.

The V and J genes are TRBV4-1 and TRBJ2-7; 7 nucleotides line up with TRBD1. After removal of 4 bases from V and 3 bases from J, the junction contained 3 bases not matched to a gene. CDR3 length equals 13 residues. The V gene's germline CDR1 is MGHRA and CDR2 YSYEKL. Written as DNA, the CDR3 is TGCGCCAGCAGCCGGGACAGCTACTACGAGCAGTACTTC. It translates to CASSRDSYYEQYF.

On this clone: Other nucleotide sequences in the sample specify the same CDR3. The V and J genes are TRBV5-4 and TRBJ2-1, with TRBD1 matching over 8 bases. The V segment lost 4 bases and the J segment 2 bases; nucleotides outside the gene matches: 5. Germline CDR1 and CDR2: SGHNT and YYREEE (reference sequence). This CDR3 is built from 15 residues. CDR3 sequence reads: CASSAGQGPYNEQFF. CDR3 nucleotides: TGTGCCAGCAGCGCCGGACAGGGCCCCTACAATGAGCAGTTCTTC.

This rearrangement joins TRBV6-5 to TRBJ2-7, with 7 bases identical to TRBD2. Losses at the gene ends were 1 base for V and 3 bases for J; bases not matched to a gene: 3. Germline CDR1 MNHEY, CDR2 SVGAGI. The CDR3 consists of 14 residues. Here the CDR3 DNA reads TGTGCCAGCAGTTACTTTGGCGGGAGCTACGAGCAGTACTTC. This gives the protein CASSYFGGSYEQYF.

The chain carries TRBV6-5 and TRBJ1-5; 7 nucleotides line up with TRBD1. This CDR3 region has 12 residues. From germline, CDR1 is MNHEY and CDR2 SVGAGI. Trimming at V came to 5 bases and at J to 15 bases, leaving 10 bases not matched to a gene. For the CDR3, the DNA is TGTGCCAGCAGTCTAACAGGGGTCTCTTTGCATTTT. As protein: CASSLTGVSLHF.

The chain joins TRBV27 to TRBJ2-5; TRBD1 agrees at 7 bases. Trimming at V came to 3 bases and at J to 3 bases, leaving 1 base not matched to a gene. Germline CDR1 is MNHEY and CDR2 is SMNVEV (reference sequence). This CDR3 spans 13 amino acids. The CDR3 sequence is CASSLGQKETQYF. The CDR3 DNA reads as TGTGCCAGCAGTTTGGGACAGAAAGAGACCCAGTACTTC.

This chain connects TRBV30 to TRBJ1-3; maybe TRBD1 (6 bases). CDR1 is GTSNPN and CDR2 is SVGIG in the germline V gene (reference sequence). V was pared by 4 bases and J by 4 bases, with 14 bases between. The CDR3 runs to 14 residues. CDR3 nucleotide sequence: TGTGCCTGGACCAGGGGTTCTCACGGAAACACCATATATTTT. Its protein is CAWTRGSHGNTIYF.

V is TRBV25-1 and J is TRBJ2-7; 7 positions match TRBD1. The J segment lost 7 bases and the V segment lost 1 base, leaving 13 bases of the junction unmatched. This CDR3 region has 16 residues. Germline-derived CDR1 and CDR2 are MGHDK and SYGVNS. Here the CDR3 reads CASSESPPRQGREQYF. CDR3 DNA: TGTGCCAGCAGTGAATCCCCCCCCCGACAGGGTCGGGAGCAGTACTTC.